Included here is one TCR beta chain sequence, with context. As yet, its antigen is unknown. This sample is part of a study of shared clonotypes between healthy human individuals. Overall study findings and caveats: Clonotype sharing among donors was thought likely to change with sequencing depth. At large depth, rarefaction still showed sorted-subset sequencing to be incomplete. Estimated richness values were generally larger in naive subsets than in memory subsets.

Naive CD8 populations comprised CD45RO-negative cells positively selected for CCR7, excluding terminally differentiated effector memory CD45RA+ cells. Repertoires were generated with immunoSEQ multiplex PCR, while TCRdb's copy carries only in-frame clones and drops some. The sample shows nearly 600,000 clones, over 95% of them seen only once. The junction had 2 bases not matched to a gene; V was cut back by 8 bases and J by 5 bases. The CDR3 has 13 residues. Per germline, CDR1 MNHNS and CDR2 SASEGT. V and J are TRBV6-1 and TRBJ2-1; 11 bases align to TRBD2. The sequenced sample consisted of naive CD8+ T cells sorted from blood. The clonotype originates from a woman aged 25 to 39 in good health. The CDR3 reads CASEGLADNEQFF. The CDR3 DNA is TGTGCCAGCGAGGGACTAGCGGACAATGAGCAGTTCTTC.